The source of this T cell receptor (beta chain) is a study of blood T cell repertoires in COVID-19. This clone has just a few counts. The CDR3 loop spans 17 amino acids. V lost 3 bases, J lost 0 bases, and 12 bases stayed unmatched. Germline V CDR1 and CDR2: DFQATT, SNEGSKA (reference sequence). Authors' analysis steps: The assay estimated nucleated cells by amplifying reference gene primers. TCRdb's copy holds only in-frame clones and misses some; the assay was immunoSEQ multiplex PCR. The D gene and trimming were derived from the DNA, and the V and J assignments and clone size from that table. The top ten hold roughly 9.6% of the sample, which has about 240,000 clones, about 80% seen once.

The source material was peripheral blood. The receptor comes from a woman aged 80 or over with acute or convalescent COVID-19. This chain connects TRBV20-1 to TRBJ1-1; 8 nucleotides match TRBD1. The DNA of the CDR3 is TGCAGTGCTAGTCCCATGACAGGGGAGGGGATGAACACTGAAGCTTTCTTT. Protein product: CSASPMTGEGMNTEAFF.